The 30 T cell receptor beta chains below were found in one sample sequenced in a study of blood T cell repertoires in COVID-19. The assay was immunoSEQ multiplex PCR, and TCRdb's table has in-frame clones only and misses some. Of roughly 180,000 clones listed, around 85% are singletons. The sequencing input was peripheral blood. All receptors derive from a man aged 80 or over with COVID-19, enrolled during active disease.

The genes are TRBV9 and TRBJ2-3; weak D call: TRBD2 (6 bases). The germline V gene encodes CDR1 SGDLS and CDR2 YYNGEE. Trimming took off 4 bases at V and 5 bases at J, with 20 bases between the two ends. CDR3 length: 16 amino acids. CDR3 amino acids: CASSPGGSGGLDTQYF. The CDR3, as DNA: TGTGCCAGCAGCCCTGGGGGTAGCGGTGGTCTAGATACGCAGTATTTT.

This rearrangement joins TRBV5-1 to TRBJ2-7, with 8 positions matching TRBD1. Germline V gene sequence: CDR1 SGHRS, CDR2 YFSETQ. The CDR3 extends over 14 amino acids. The ends lost 3 bases at V and 6 bases at J; junction bases unmatched: 8. This chain's CDR3 is CASSWGQEHGEQYF. DNA of the CDR3: TGCGCCAGCAGCTGGGGACAGGAGCATGGCGAGCAGTACTTC.

This clone came up once. The chain couples TRBV7-3 to TRBJ2-3, with D possibly being TRBD2 (6 bases). Between the trimmed V and J ends, which lost 9 bases and 6 bases, there was a span of 16 bases. CDR3 length equals 13 residues. Germline V gives CDR1 SGHTA, CDR2 FQGTGA. For the CDR3, the DNA is TGTGCCAGTGGAAACCGGGACTCGGATACGCAGTATTTT. Protein product: CASGNRDSDTQYF.

This CDR3 reads CASSRILGQGAEGYTF. CDR3 bases: TGTGCCAGCAGCCGTATACTGGGACAGGGGGCGGAAGGCTACACCTTC. The V and J genes are TRBV14 and TRBJ1-2; 12 positions match TRBD1. This CDR3 spans 16 amino acids. J gave up 8 bases and V 4 bases, and 11 bases lay outside the gene matches. Germline values: CDR1 SGHDN, CDR2 FVKESK.

The rearrangement joins TRBV4-1 to TRBJ2-3, with a weak D call TRBD2 (5 bases). V was trimmed by 5 bases and J by 0 bases, leaving 9 bases between them. This CDR3 region has 14 residues. CDR1 and CDR2 (germline): MGHRA, YSYEKL. The CDR3, as DNA: TGCGCCAGCAGCACTGACTACAGCACAGATACGCAGTATTTT. This sequence encodes CASSTDYSTDTQYF.

V and J are TRBV6-5 and TRBJ1-6, with D perhaps TRBD1 (6 bases). Germline CDR1 reads MNHEY; CDR2 reads SVGAGI. The CDR3 sequence is 14 residues long. V lost 8 bases, J lost 7 bases, and 15 bases lay in between. The CDR3 bases are TGTGCCAGCGTTAACAGGGAGGGGAATTCACCCCTCCACTTT. Protein product: CASVNREGNSPLHF.

The CDR3 protein is CASSPRRAANYGYTF. The CDR3 bases are TGTGCCAGCAGCCCCCGGAGGGCAGCTAACTATGGCTACACCTTC. The rearrangement joins TRBV9 to TRBJ1-2; D is undetermined. The V gene lost 4 bases and the J gene lost 0 bases, with 13 bases spanning the gap. Germline values: CDR1 SGDLS, CDR2 YYNGEE. This CDR3 contains 15 residues.

This clone has just a few counts. This chain joins TRBV28 and TRBJ1-5; 8 bases map to TRBD1. This CDR3 has 15 amino acids. Germline V CDR1 and CDR2: MDHEN, SYDVKM. V was pared by 1 base and J by 5 bases, with 4 bases of the junction left unmatched. CDR3 in amino acids: CASSLLFRGHQPQHF. CDR3 nucleotides: TGTGCCAGCAGTTTATTATTCAGGGGGCATCAGCCCCAGCATTTT.

The table lists this clone with a count of one. The rearrangement uses TRBV5-5 and TRBJ2-5, with TRBD1 matching 7 bases. V dropped 2 bases and J dropped 2; count of bases not matched to a gene: 3. CDR1 is SGHKS and CDR2 is YYEKEE in the germline V gene (reference sequence). The CDR3 loop spans 14 amino acids. CDR3 DNA sequence: TGTGCCAGCAGCTTCCGCAGGGGGCAAGAGACCCAGTACTTC. Its translation is CASSFRRGQETQYF.

CDR3 in DNA: TGTGCCAGCAGCCCAGACAGGGGGCGATACGAGCAGTACTTC. Residues: CASSPDRGRYEQYF. The chain recombines TRBV7-2 with TRBJ2-7, with TRBD1 matching 10 bases. The germline V gene has CDR1 SGHTA and CDR2 FQGNSA. The CDR3 has 14 residues. After removal of 5 bases from V and 4 bases from J, the junction contained 5 bases not matched to a gene.

This clone showed up just once. The rearrangement joins TRBV19 to TRBJ1-4; 7 bases map to TRBD1. The CDR3 extends over 15 amino acids. V shed 7 bases, J shed 8 bases, and the junction held 13 bases outside the gene matches. Germline V gene data show CDR1 as LNHDA and CDR2 as SQIVND (reference sequence). This CDR3 reads CASKEFRGQSEKLFF. The CDR3 coding sequence is TGTGCCAGTAAAGAGTTCCGGGGACAGTCGGAAAAACTGTTTTTT.

V gene TRBV2 combines with J gene TRBJ1-6, with TRBD1 matching 11 bases. V was pared by 5 bases and J by 11 bases, with 17 bases of the junction left unmatched. CDR1 and CDR2 from the germline V gene are SNHLY and FYNNEI. The length of the CDR3 is 18 residues. CDR3 sequence reads: CASSRTGGAPLPRTPLHF. CDR3 coding DNA: TGTGCCAGCAGTAGGACAGGGGGCGCCCCCTTGCCTAGAACACCCCTCCACTTT.

The chain uses TRBV7-3 and TRBJ2-7; 11 bases line up with TRBD1. V lost 5 bases to trimming and J lost 5 bases; unmatched junction nucleotides: 8. The CDR3 has 15 residues. The germline V gene has CDR1 SGHTA and CDR2 FQGTGA. CDR3 nucleotide sequence: TGTGCCAGCAGCCTATTGGGGGACAGGGGGGACGAGCAGTACTTC. Translating it yields CASSLLGDRGDEQYF.

The chain couples TRBV7-8 to TRBJ2-7, with 7 nucleotides matching TRBD1. V trimming: 4 bases; J trimming: 2 bases; junction bases outside the gene matches: 11. The V gene's germline CDR1 is SGHVS and CDR2 FQNEAQ. The length of the CDR3 is 16 residues. The chain's CDR3 is CASSSQMRTGAYEQYF. Written as DNA, the CDR3 is TGTGCCAGCAGCTCGCAGATGCGGACAGGAGCCTACGAGCAGTACTTC.

CDR3 nucleotide sequence: TGTGCCAGCAGCAGAGACAGGGGGCAGGTCTATGGCTACACCTTC. Its protein is CASSRDRGQVYGYTF. The chain uses TRBV5-6 and TRBJ1-2, with 10 nucleotides matching TRBD1. Germline V CDR1 and CDR2: SGHDT, YYEEEE. The ends lost 4 bases at V and 4 bases at J; junction bases unmatched: 7. This CDR3 has 15 residues. Filled out from reference TRBV5-6 and TRBJ1-2, the complete variable domain reads DAGVTQSPTHLIKTRGQQVTLRCSPKSGHDTVSWYQQALGQGPQFIFQYYEEEERQRGNFPDRFSGHQFPNYSSELNVNALLLGDSALYLCASSRDRGQVYGYTFGSGTRLTVV.

The chain joins TRBV7-8 to TRBJ1-2, with a weak D call TRBD1 (5 bases). Germline V gene sequence: CDR1 SGHVS, CDR2 FQNEAQ. Trimming pared 1 base from V and 2 bases from J, leaving 8 bases between. CDR3 length: 14 amino acids. The CDR3 loop reads CASSLVDRNYGYTF. The CDR3 DNA follows: TGTGCCAGCAGCTTAGTTGACAGAAACTATGGCTACACCTTC.

The rearrangement uses TRBV14 and TRBJ1-3; 11 bases line up with TRBD1. CDR3 length: 18 amino acids. Germline V gene data show CDR1 as SGHDN and CDR2 as FVKESK. After removal of 6 bases from V and 0 bases from J, the junction contained 10 bases not matched to a gene. The CDR3 sequence is CASSRDRGTLNSGNTIYF. The CDR3 DNA follows: TGTGCCAGCAGTCGGGACAGGGGGACACTCAACTCTGGAAACACCATATATTTT. The full variable domain, its missing parts supplied by reference TRBV14 and TRBJ1-3, is EAGVTQFPSHSVIEKGQTVTLRCDPISGHDNLYWYRRVMGKEIKFLLHFVKESKQDESGMPNNRFLAERTGGTYSTLKVQPAELEDSGVYFCASSRDRGTLNSGNTIYFGEGSWLTVV.

This rearrangement joins TRBV12-3 or TRBV12-4 to TRBJ2-3; unclear D gene. The CDR3 loop spans 12 amino acids. Trimming left V 5 bases short and J 0 bases short, with 3 bases between. CDR3 protein: CASSQSTDTQYF. In DNA form, the CDR3 reads TGTGCCAGCAGTCAGAGCACAGATACGCAGTATTTT.

Comments on this clone: One end of the junction is discordant with germline, which a read error may explain. V is TRBV5-6 and J is TRBJ1-1; 8 bases are a match to TRBD1. CDR1 SGHDT and CDR2 YYEEEE come from the germline V gene. The CDR3 extends over 18 amino acids. The CDR3 DNA reads TGTGCCAGCAGCTTCAACCGGACAGGGCAGGACGTGAAGACTGAAGCTTTCTTT. Translation gives CASSFNRTGQDVKTEAFF.

The chain combines TRBV10-1 with TRBJ2-1, with TRBD2 matching 8 bases. The CDR3 is 14 amino acids. Trimming at V came to 10 bases and at J to 7 bases, leaving 12 bases not matched to a gene. Germline lookup yields CDR1 WNHNN and CDR2 SYGVQD (reference sequence). CDR3 bases: TGCGCCACCACACCCGGGACTAGGACGAATGAGCAGTTCTTC. Its translation is CATTPGTRTNEQFF.

The V call is TRBV28, the J call TRBJ1-5; D unresolved. The CDR3 extends over 15 amino acids. V shed 5 bases and J shed 4 bases, with 15 bases lying between them. Germline V gives CDR1 MDHEN, CDR2 SYDVKM. The CDR3 loop is CASSPLERVNQPQHF. In DNA, the CDR3 is TGTGCCAGCAGTCCCCTCGAGAGGGTTAATCAGCCCCAGCATTTT.

Only one count was recorded for this clone. The chain links TRBV19 to TRBJ1-2; 8 bases map to TRBD1. With V trimmed by 5 bases and J by 5 bases, 10 bases remained unmatched. This CDR3 region has 15 residues. CDR1 is LNHDA and CDR2 is SQIVND in the germline V gene (reference sequence). The CDR3 protein is CASSVRQGLNYGYTF. For the CDR3, the DNA is TGTGCCAGTAGTGTCCGACAGGGGCTTAATTATGGCTACACCTTC.

The chain recombines TRBV3-1 (or the pseudogene TRBV3-2) with TRBJ2-7; 8 nucleotides align to TRBD1. The CDR3 contains 14 residues. Trimming cost V 3 bases and J 2 bases; bases outside gene matches: 3. Germline V gene data show CDR1 as LGHDT and CDR2 as YNNKEL (reference sequence). The CDR3 spells CASSHRDRTYEQYF. Written as DNA, the CDR3 is TGTGCCAGCAGCCACCGGGACAGGACCTACGAGCAGTACTTC.

This clone was recorded only once. This CDR3 reads CASHRDSYEQYF. In DNA, the CDR3 is TGTGCTAGTCACAGGGATTCCTACGAGCAGTACTTC. The chain has TRBV12-5 and TRBJ2-7, with a possible D match to TRBD1 (6 bases). Per the germline V gene, CDR1 is LGHNT and CDR2 is FRNRAP. The V gene lost 8 bases and the J gene lost 1 base, with 9 bases spanning the gap. The CDR3 is 12 amino acids.

This sequence joins TRBV7-6 and TRBJ2-5, with 8 bases lining up with TRBD2. J lost 0 bases, V lost 5 bases, and 8 bases had no gene match. The V gene's germline CDR1 is SGHVS and CDR2 FNYEAQ. This CDR3 is 16 amino acids long. The chain's CDR3 is CASSKPRGGDQETQYF. The DNA of the CDR3 is TGTGCCAGCAGCAAACCCCGGGGGGGCGACCAAGAGACCCAGTACTTC.

To note about this clone: The germline gene is not matched at one end of the junction; a read error may be the cause. The rearrangement links TRBV10-3 to TRBJ2-6, with TRBD1 identical over 9 bases. This CDR3 contains 14 residues. CDR1 and CDR2 from the germline V gene are ENHRY and SYGVKD. This chain's CDR3 is CAISATGGDNVLTF. As DNA, the CDR3 is TGTGCCATCAGCGCGACAGGGGGGGACAACGTCCTGACTTTC.

J is TRBJ2-3 and V is TRBV5-1; 10 bases line up with TRBD2. Germline V gene sequence: CDR1 SGHRS, CDR2 YFSETQ. The CDR3 covers 16 residues. Trimming removed 5 bases from V and 4 bases from J; junction bases left unmatched: 10. The CDR3 sequence is CASSLRLAGVSDTQYF. The CDR3 DNA is TGCGCCAGCAGTTTGAGGCTAGCGGGGGTCTCAGATACGCAGTATTTT.

This rearrangement joins TRBV5-4 to TRBJ1-1; TRBD1 might be the D (6 bases). Trimming removed 3 bases at V and 4 bases at J, with 13 bases between. The CDR3 length is 14 residues. Germline-derived CDR1 and CDR2 are SGHNT and YYREEE (reference sequence). The CDR3 reads CASSSPRGGTEAFF. In nucleotides, the CDR3 is TGTGCCAGCAGCTCCCCGAGAGGGGGCACTGAAGCTTTCTTT.

The chain has TRBV2 and TRBJ1-2, with D unclear. The CDR3 runs to 13 residues. V lost 2 bases to trimming and J lost 5 bases, with 9 bases between them. Germline V gene lookup returns CDR1 SNHLY and CDR2 FYNNEI. The CDR3 reads CASSEQAQYGYTF. The CDR3 DNA reads TGTGCCAGCAGTGAACAGGCCCAATATGGCTACACCTTC. Full variable domain (missing parts from reference TRBV2 and TRBJ1-2): EPEVTQTPSHQVTQMGQEVILRCVPISNHLYFYWYRQILGQKVEFLVSFYNNEISEKSEIFDDQFSVERPDGSNFTLKIRSTKLEDSAMYFCASSEQAQYGYTFGSGTRLTVV.

The chain carries TRBV7-6 and TRBJ1-2; unclear D gene. Germline loops: CDR1 SGHVS, CDR2 FNYEAQ. This CDR3 contains 15 residues. The V and J ends lost 0 bases and 4 bases respectively, with 12 bases between them. Here the CDR3 reads CASSLAQGGFYGYTF. CDR3 coding DNA: TGTGCCAGCAGCTTAGCGCAAGGAGGGTTCTATGGCTACACCTTC.